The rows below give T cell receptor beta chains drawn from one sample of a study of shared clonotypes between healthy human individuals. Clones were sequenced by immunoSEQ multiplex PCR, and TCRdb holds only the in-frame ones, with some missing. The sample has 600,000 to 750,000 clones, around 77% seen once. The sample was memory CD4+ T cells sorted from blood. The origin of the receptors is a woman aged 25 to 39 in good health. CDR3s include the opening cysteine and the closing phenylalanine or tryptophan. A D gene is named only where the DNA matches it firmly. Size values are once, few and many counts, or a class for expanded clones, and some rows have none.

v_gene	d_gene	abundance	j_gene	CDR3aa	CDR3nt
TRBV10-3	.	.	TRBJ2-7	CAISPYSSEQYF	TGTGCCATCAGTCCTTACTCCTCTGAGCAGTACTTC
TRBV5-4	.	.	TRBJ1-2	CASNQQRINYGYTF	TGTGCCAGCAACCAACAGAGAATAAACTATGGCTACACCTTC
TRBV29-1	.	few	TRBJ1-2	CSVGTAVGGYTF	TGCAGCGTTGGGACGGCGGTGGGCGGCTACACCTTC
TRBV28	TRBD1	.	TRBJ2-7	CASSLLGTLTGSETYEQYF	TGTGCCAGCAGTTTACTAGGGACCTTGACAGGGAGCGAAACCTACGAGCAGTACTTC
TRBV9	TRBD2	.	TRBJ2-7	CASSAATLAGGHEQYF	TGTGCCAGCAGCGCGGCCACCTTAGCGGGAGGCCACGAGCAGTACTTC
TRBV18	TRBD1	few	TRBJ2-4	CASSPLSGRQGIQYF	TGTGCCAGCTCACCATTATCAGGGCGACAGGGCATTCAGTACTTC
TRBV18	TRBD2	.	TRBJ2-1	CASSPLAGGSDNEQFF	TGTGCCAGCTCGCCCCTAGCGGGAGGTTCGGACAATGAGCAGTTCTTC
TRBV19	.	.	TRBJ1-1	CASRVRGSGTEAFF	TGTGCCAGCCGTGTCCGGGGGTCGGGCACTGAAGCTTTCTTT
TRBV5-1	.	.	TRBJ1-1	CASSLSRTTEAFF	TGCGCCAGCAGCTTGTCGAGGACAACTGAAGCTTTCTTT
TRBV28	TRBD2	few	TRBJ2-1	CASSSASGIYNEQFF	TGTGCCAGCAGTTCGGCTAGCGGGATATACAATGAGCAGTTCTTC
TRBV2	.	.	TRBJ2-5	CASSPVISSKETQYF	TGTGCCAGCAGCCCAGTAATATCAAGTAAAGAGACCCAGTACTTC
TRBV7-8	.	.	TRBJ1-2	CASSLDRSNYGYTF	TGTGCCAGCAGCTTAGACCGAAGTAACTATGGCTACACCTTC